The 9 T cell receptor beta chains below all came from one sample that was sequenced in a study of T cell responses to AZD1222 COVID-19 vaccine. Some clones are missing from TCRdb's copy, which holds only in-frame ones; the method was immunoSEQ multiplex PCR. The table has approximately 130,000 clones, 85% seen once; the top ten hold 7.9%. Sequenced material: peripheral blood, taken 28 days after the second dose of the MenACWY control vaccine. The receptor source for this set is an adult who received the MenACWY meningococcal vaccine as a control.

The chain combines TRBV5-1 with TRBJ1-1; no firm D call. The CDR3 has 11 amino acids. Germline V gene lookup returns CDR1 SGHRS and CDR2 YFSETQ. V lost 7 bases and J 0 bases, leaving 4 bases between the germline ends. CDR3 loop: CASVMNTEAFF. The CDR3 DNA is TGCGCCAGCGTGATGAACACTGAAGCTTTCTTT. Variable domain in full (rest from reference TRBV5-1 and TRBJ1-1): KAGVTQTPRYLIKTRGQQVTLSCSPISGHRSVSWYQQTPGQGLQFLFEYFSETQRNKGNFPGRFSGRQFSNSRSEMNVSTLELGDSALYLCASVMNTEAFFGQGTRLTVV.

A word on this clone: At one of its ends the junction is not consistent with the germline gene, which may arise from a read error. The CDR3 region has the DNA TGTGCCAGCAGCCAAGATGGCCGTGTGATCTTCTTC. Amino acids: CASSQDGRVIFF. The rearrangement joins TRBV3-1 (or the pseudogene TRBV3-2) to TRBJ2-7, with D unclear. The CDR3 length is 12 residues. The germline gives CDR1 LGHDT, CDR2 YNNKEL (reference sequence).

This chain joins TRBV27 and TRBJ1-5; no clear D. Trimming shortened V by 6 bases and J by 0 bases, and 15 bases separated the two germline ends. The CDR3 spans 16 residues. Germline loops: CDR1 MNHEY, CDR2 SMNVEV (reference sequence). This chain's CDR3 is CASRSLRTSSNQPQHF. The CDR3 DNA reads as TGTGCCAGCAGATCTCTACGCACGAGTAGCAATCAGCCCCAGCATTTT.

The chain couples TRBV19 to TRBJ2-5; 8 bases fit TRBD2. The V and J ends lost 3 bases and 3 bases, in that order; junction bases with no gene match: 3. CDR1 LNHDA and CDR2 SQIVND come from the germline V gene (reference sequence). The CDR3 is 14 residues long. The CDR3 protein is CASSIGLAEETQYF. CDR3 sequence (DNA): TGTGCCAGTAGTATTGGACTAGCCGAAGAGACCCAGTACTTC.

This clone was recorded once. This chain links TRBV7-3 with TRBJ1-3; D remains unclear. Germline V gene lookup returns CDR1 SGHTA and CDR2 FQGTGA. Trimming took off 6 bases at V and 0 bases at J, with 12 bases between the two ends. The CDR3 has 15 amino acids. The CDR3 spells CASSPGRSSGNTIYF. CDR3 nucleotide sequence: TGTGCCAGCAGTCCTGGACGTAGCTCTGGAAACACCATATATTTT.

The chain recombines TRBV5-1 with TRBJ2-1; possibly TRBD1 for D (5 bases). This CDR3 is built from 14 residues. Germline V lookup: CDR1 SGHRS, CDR2 YFSETQ. The ends were cut back, 0 bases at V and 8 bases at J, with 12 bases in the middle. CDR3 DNA sequence: TGCGCCAGCAGCTTGGGACAGTCTTTGGATGAGCAGTTCTTC. It codes for CASSLGQSLDEQFF.

This clone has just a few counts. V usage is TRBV5-1 and J usage is TRBJ1-1; D possibly corresponds to TRBD1 (5 bases). V dropped 4 bases and J dropped 4 bases, with 17 bases sitting between them. The germline CDR1 and CDR2 sequences are SGHRS and YFSETQ. CDR3 size: 15 residues. The CDR3 reads CASSRGRSGSTEAFF. The CDR3, as DNA: TGCGCCAGCAGCCGGGGCCGATCGGGGAGCACTGAAGCTTTCTTT. The complete variable domain, with remaining parts taken from reference TRBV5-1 and TRBJ1-1, reads KAGVTQTPRYLIKTRGQQVTLSCSPISGHRSVSWYQQTPGQGLQFLFEYFSETQRNKGNFPGRFSGRQFSNSRSEMNVSTLELGDSALYLCASSRGRSGSTEAFFGQGTRLTVV.

The chain carries TRBV5-1 and TRBJ1-4, with D possibly TRBD1 on 6 matching bases. This CDR3 is 15 amino acids long. Trimming stripped 4 bases from V and 7 bases from J, with 17 bases between. CDR1 is SGHRS, CDR2 YFSETQ, per germline. CDR3: CASSQGPSRGEKLFF. In DNA, the CDR3 is TGCGCCAGCAGCCAGGGGCCCTCGAGGGGTGAAAAACTGTTTTTT. The variable domain in full, with the rest retrieved from reference TRBV5-1 and TRBJ1-4, is KAGVTQTPRYLIKTRGQQVTLSCSPISGHRSVSWYQQTPGQGLQFLFEYFSETQRNKGNFPGRFSGRQFSNSRSEMNVSTLELGDSALYLCASSQGPSRGEKLFFGSGTQLSVL.

This sequence joins TRBV28 and TRBJ1-5, with D possibly TRBD1 on 5 matching bases. The CDR3 loop spans 13 amino acids. The V and J ends lost 7 bases and 4 bases respectively, with 11 bases between them. Per the germline V gene, CDR1 is MDHEN and CDR2 is SYDVKM. The CDR3 DNA reads TGTGCCAGCAATCGCAGGGCTAATCAGCCCCAGCATTTT. Its translation: CASNRRANQPQHF.